This TCR beta chain was captured in a study of radiotherapy plus CTLA-4 blockade in lung cancer. Whole-study context: For approximately 19% of patients, objective responses occurred, and roughly 30% had disease control. Findings and caveats of the study: Following radiotherapy plus ipilimumab, tumor-derived TCR clones expanded in the blood.

Treatment of patients with chemo-refractory metastatic non-small-cell lung cancer consisted of focal radiation plus CTLA-4 blockade with ipilimumab. Remarks on this clone: Its specificity is unknown.

Sequencing used immunoSEQ multiplex PCR; TCRdb keeps in-frame clones, though not all of them. The data contain 50,000 to 65,000 clones, roughly 79% of them singletons. The CDR3 totals 15 residues. Trimming cost V 2 bases and J 7 bases, with 15 bases left between them. CDR1 and CDR2 (germline): LNHDA, SQIVND (reference sequence). Sequenced here: peripheral blood, sampled from a patient treated with radiotherapy plus ipilimumab. This TCR derives from a human donor with non-small cell lung cancer whose response to radiotherapy plus ipilimumab could not be evaluated. The J gene is TRBJ2-1, the V gene TRBV19; maybe TRBD2 (5 bases). CDR3 loop: CASSIWGSDWNEQFF. The DNA of the CDR3 is TGTGCCAGTAGTATATGGGGTAGCGATTGGAATGAGCAGTTCTTC.